The next 17 T cell receptor beta chains were all read from a single sample in a study of blood T cell repertoires in COVID-19. TCRdb's copy holds only in-frame clones and misses some; the assay was immunoSEQ multiplex PCR. Of fewer than 250,000 clones detected, around 81% appear once; the ten largest clones hold 5.5% to 8%. Sequenced: peripheral blood. The receptors originated from a woman aged 55-70 years with active or convalescent COVID-19.

The chain has TRBV28 and TRBJ2-7, with 9 bases fitting TRBD1. There are 15 residues in the CDR3. Germline-derived CDR1 and CDR2 are MDHEN and SYDVKM. Trimming took 5 bases from V and 2 from J; bases not matched to a gene: 7. CDR3 region: CASSPLTGGAYEQYV. CDR3 coding DNA: TGTGCCAGCAGTCCCTTGACAGGGGGGGCCTACGAGCAGTACGTC.

The genes are TRBV15 and TRBJ1-1; D not certain. The germline V and J ends were trimmed by 3 bases and 8 bases, with 7 bases remaining between them. Germline V gene lookup returns CDR1 LNHNV and CDR2 YYDKDF (reference sequence). This CDR3 region has 11 residues. The CDR3 nucleotides are TGTGCCACCAGCAGTGGAGCAGAAGCTTTCTTT. The encoded protein is CATSSGAEAFF.

The chain joins TRBV9 to TRBJ2-2; a possible D gene is TRBD2 (6 bases). Germline V CDR1 and CDR2: SGDLS, YYNGEE. The CDR3 extends over 14 amino acids. Trimming removed 2 bases from V and 5 bases from J, with 10 bases in between. Here the CDR3 reads CASSVLATTGELFF. CDR3 bases: TGTGCCAGCAGCGTGCTAGCGACAACCGGGGAGCTGTTTTTT.

This sequence joins TRBV6-5 and TRBJ2-7, with D perhaps matching TRBD1 (6 bases). CDR1 is MNHEY and CDR2 is SVGAGI in the germline V gene. The CDR3 has 13 amino acids. The V gene lost 4 bases and the J gene lost 11 bases, with 18 bases spanning the gap. The CDR3 loop is CASSFSQGGIEYF. The DNA for the CDR3 is TGTGCCAGCAGTTTCTCACAGGGTGGTATCGAGTACTTC.

This clone came up once. The chain has TRBV28 and TRBJ2-5; TRBD2 is a possible D gene (6 bases). Germline-derived CDR1 and CDR2 are MDHEN and SYDVKM. This CDR3 has 16 amino acids. Trimming stripped 6 bases from V and 4 bases from J, with 21 bases between. The CDR3 nucleotides are TGTGCCAGCAGCTCTGGAGGGGCAGCTGTGGGAGAGACCCAGTACTTC. Translating it yields CASSSGGAAVGETQYF.

This clone occurred once. The V gene is TRBV19, the J gene TRBJ2-7, with TRBD1 as a possible D gene (6 bases). CDR1 is LNHDA, CDR2 SQIVND, per germline (reference sequence). V gave up 6 bases and J gave up 0 bases, with 12 bases separating them. The CDR3 has 14 residues. CDR3 bases: TGTGCCAGTAGGGACGACAGGAGCTCCTACGAGCAGTACTTC. Translating it yields CASRDDRSSYEQYF. The full variable domain, its missing parts supplied by reference TRBV19 and TRBJ2-7, is DGGITQSPKYLFRKEGQNVTLSCEQNLNHDAMYWYRQDPGQGLRLIYYSQIVNDFQKGDIAEGYSVSREKKESFPLTVTSAQKNPTAFYLCASRDDRSSYEQYFGPGTRLTVT.

This clone has just a few counts. This chain's CDR3 is CASSSTGGYEQYF. CDR3 nucleotide sequence: TGTGCCAGCAGCTCGACCGGGGGCTACGAGCAGTACTTC. The rearrangement joins TRBV7-3 to TRBJ2-7; weak D call: TRBD2 (6 bases). Germline V lookup: CDR1 SGHTA, CDR2 FQGTGA. V shed 4 bases and J shed 3 bases, with 10 bases lying between them. This CDR3 spans 13 amino acids.

This clone has only one observation. The rearrangement uses TRBV5-4 and TRBJ1-1; D gene ambiguous. Between the trimmed V and J ends, which lost 9 bases and 0 bases, there was a span of 9 bases. Germline assignment: CDR1 SGHNT and CDR2 YYREEE (reference sequence). The CDR3 spans 12 residues. CDR3 coding DNA: TGTGCCACAGCTACAGTGAACACTGAAGCTTTCTTT. It yields the protein CATATVNTEAFF.

V and J are TRBV5-8 and TRBJ1-2, with D unclear. Trimming left V 4 bases short and J 10 bases short, with 26 bases between. Germline CDR1 is SGHTS and CDR2 is YDEGEE. The CDR3 is made up of 16 amino acids. The CDR3 sequence: CASSPIFGPEVMAYTF. The CDR3 DNA is TGTGCCAGCAGCCCTATTTTTGGACCGGAGGTTATGGCCTACACCTTC.

The chain couples TRBV30 to TRBJ2-7; D may be TRBD1 (6 bases). CDR3 length: 15 residues. Trimming removed 0 bases at V and 2 bases at J, with 14 bases between. CDR1 is GTSNPN, CDR2 SVGIG, per germline (reference sequence). The CDR3 DNA reads TGTGCCTGGAGTGTAACCCAGGCAGGGGCCTACGAGCAGTACTTC. This translates into CAWSVTQAGAYEQYF.

The chain uses TRBV19 and TRBJ1-2; D not resolved. This CDR3 contains 11 residues. V was cut by 9 bases and J by 2 bases, with 7 bases left in between. Germline CDR1 reads LNHDA; CDR2 reads SQIVND (reference sequence). In DNA, the CDR3 is TGTGCCAGCCGGGAAAACTATGGCTACACCTTC. This translates into CASRENYGYTF.

The chain carries TRBV19 and TRBJ1-2; 9 bases map to TRBD1. The CDR3 is 13 amino acids. V gave up 9 bases and J gave up 8 bases; unmatched junction bases: 10. Germline V gene data show CDR1 as LNHDA and CDR2 as SQIVND (reference sequence). CDR3 DNA sequence: TGTGCCAGCCGGAGGGGACAGGGTGACGGCTACACCTTC. Translation: CASRRGQGDGYTF. The variable domain in full, completed from reference TRBV19 and TRBJ1-2, reads DGGITQSPKYLFRKEGQNVTLSCEQNLNHDAMYWYRQDPGQGLRLIYYSQIVNDFQKGDIAEGYSVSREKKESFPLTVTSAQKNPTAFYLCASRRGQGDGYTFGSGTRLTVV.

This chain uses TRBV5-1 with TRBJ2-5, with 11 bases identical to TRBD2. Germline loops: CDR1 SGHRS, CDR2 YFSETQ. CDR3 length: 16 amino acids. The V segment lost 4 bases and the J segment 3 bases; nucleotides outside the gene matches: 8. CDR3: CASSDRLAGGKETQYF. The CDR3 DNA reads as TGCGCCAGCAGCGACCGGTTAGCGGGAGGGAAAGAGACCCAGTACTTC.

This sequence joins TRBV10-2 and TRBJ2-2; 9 bases line up with TRBD2. Germline CDR1 WSHSY, CDR2 SAAADI. The length of the CDR3 is 17 residues. Trimming cost V 2 bases and J 8 bases; bases outside gene matches: 12. CDR3 sequence reads: CASSEGKLAGAPGELFF. For the CDR3, the DNA is TGCGCCAGCAGTGAGGGGAAGTTAGCGGGGGCCCCAGGGGAGCTGTTTTTT.

In regard to this clone: The same CDR3 also results from other DNA sequences found in this sample. This sequence joins TRBV6-5 and TRBJ2-2; perhaps TRBD2 as D (6 bases). Germline assignment: CDR1 MNHEY and CDR2 SVGAGI. The CDR3 has 15 amino acids. The V end lost 6 bases, the J end lost 0 bases, and 11 bases lay between the germline ends. CDR3 sequence reads: CASSRGTANTGELFF. In DNA, the CDR3 is TGTGCCAGCAGCCGCGGGACCGCGAACACCGGGGAGCTGTTTTTT.

The chain uses TRBV3-1 (or the pseudogene TRBV3-2) and TRBJ2-2; 7 bases map to TRBD1. This CDR3 has 16 residues. Germline V gives CDR1 LGHDT, CDR2 YNNKEL (reference sequence). Trimming at V came to 3 bases and at J to 4 bases, leaving 8 bases not matched to a gene. In DNA, the CDR3 is TGTGCCAGCAGCCATAGAGGGGGCCGAAGCACCGGGGAGCTGTTTTTT. As protein: CASSHRGGRSTGELFF.

The rearrangement uses TRBV19 and TRBJ2-7; 7 bases match TRBD1. The V segment lost 6 bases and the J segment 1 base; nucleotides outside the gene matches: 9. This CDR3 contains 15 residues. Germline assignment: CDR1 LNHDA and CDR2 SQIVND (reference sequence). CDR3 sequence reads: CASSLRQGTSYEQYF. The CDR3 coding sequence is TGTGCCAGTAGCCTCCGACAGGGAACATCCTACGAGCAGTACTTC.